Listed below are T cell receptor beta chains from one sample, sequenced in a study of T-cell memory formation after mild COVID-19. TCRdb analysed the 5' RACE reads with MiXCR anew, one entry per CDR3 protein. The sample records roughly 450,000 distinct CDR3 sequences, around 17% being singletons. The sample was PBMCs or a T cell subset sorted from them (not recorded which). Source of these receptors: a man younger than 35 who had mild COVID-19 (a few samples of this study predate the infection). Cell type and time point are not known. Both conserved end residues are part of each CDR3.

>TRBJ1-3|TRBV20-1
CSAREIGSHTIYF
>TRBJ2-5|TRBV7-2
CASSRYGTSGGVETQYF
>TRBJ2-1|TRBV12-3/TRBV12-4
CASGQGQINEQFF
>TRBJ1-5|TRBV6-2/TRBV6-3
CASSYGVLQPQHF
>TRBJ2-1|TRBV4-3
CASSPERSSYNEQFF
>TRBJ2-3|TRBV3-1
CASSQRTSGGAGLPQYF
>TRBJ2-5|TRBV28
CASSSTGQGDQETQYF
>TRBJ1-1|TRBV12-3/TRBV12-4
CASVKNGQGNTEAFF
>TRBJ1-5|TRBV7-2
CASSARRGIGQPQHF
>TRBJ2-1|TRBV24-1
CATSDFQGNEQFF
>TRBJ1-5|TRBV7-2
CASSFYGTGNNQPQHF
>TRBJ1-1|TRBV23-1
CASSQSPGMNTEAFF
>TRBJ2-1|TRBV7-2
CASSFLGRVYQFF
>TRBJ2-2|TRBV28
CASTLVSGELFF
>TRBJ1-2|TRBV6-1
CASRMTGFGGYGYTF
>TRBJ2-3|TRBV6-2/TRBV6-3
CASSWGATDTQYF
>TRBJ2-1|TRBV20-1
CSATRAAAYNEQFF
>TRBJ1-2|TRBV4-1
CASSQEGALVLYGYTF
>TRBJ2-3|TRBV24-1
CATSDTQGHGADTQYF
>TRBJ2-7|TRBV7-2
CASSLRGGAGGEQYF
>TRBJ2-3|TRBV6-5
CASTSTTDTQYF
>TRBJ2-7|TRBV6-5
CASSRGQGTYEQYF
>TRBJ1-4|TRBV5-6
CASSQQGSEKLFF
>TRBJ2-5|TRBV7-6
CASSLDPQSKTQYF
>TRBJ1-2|TRBV6-5
CASSYVGNYGYTF
>TRBJ1-2|TRBV29-1
CSVKGGGSYGYTF
>TRBJ2-7|TRBV5-1
CASSLGQTSSYEQYF
>TRBJ1-5|TRBV5-6
CASSLERGVSNQPQHF
>TRBJ1-2|TRBV2
CASSEGQLYGYTF
>TRBJ1-1|TRBV7-9
CASSSTGTGAEAFF
>TRBJ2-7|TRBV15
CATSRDRGQDEQYF
>TRBJ2-1|TRBV7-2
CASSPRLANEQFF
>TRBJ2-7|TRBV12-3/TRBV12-4
CASSPGTGVQWEQYF
>TRBJ1-2|TRBV27
CASSQGGAFYGYTF